The 10 T cell receptor beta chains reported below all come from one sample, sequenced in a study of blood T cell repertoires in COVID-19. Clones were read by immunoSEQ multiplex PCR, and TCRdb kept only the in-frame ones, dropping some. The data contain about 14,000 clones, 73% of them singletons. Sequencing input: peripheral blood. The receptors were gathered from a boy aged 2 to 10 with active or convalescent COVID-19.

In DNA, the CDR3 is TGCAGCGTTGAAGATGATCCCCGGCGATCGGGGATCTACGAGCAGTACTTC. It specifies CSVEDDPRRSGIYEQYF. J is TRBJ2-7 and V is TRBV29-1; possibly TRBD2 for D (5 bases). The CDR3 loop spans 17 amino acids. V shed 0 bases and J shed 3 bases, with 21 bases lying between them. Germline-derived CDR1 and CDR2 are SQVTM and ANQGSEA.

The chain employs TRBV7-2 and TRBJ1-2; 8 positions match TRBD1. Trimming took 5 bases from V and 5 from J; bases not matched to a gene: 7. There are 14 residues in the CDR3. The V gene's germline CDR1 is SGHTA and CDR2 FQGNSA. For the CDR3, the DNA is TGTGCCAGCAGCGCCGACAGGGGACCGTATGGCTACACCTTC. Translated, it gives CASSADRGPYGYTF.

There are a few counts of this clone. The chain couples TRBV7-9 to TRBJ1-1, with TRBD1 identical over 7 bases. The CDR3 extends over 15 amino acids. V was clipped by 1 base and J by 1 base; unmatched bases: 3. Germline V gives CDR1 SEHNR, CDR2 FQNEAQ (reference sequence). The CDR3 DNA sequence: TGTGCCAGCAGCTTAGGGGGACAGAAGAACACTGAAGCTTTCTTT. It specifies CASSLGGQKNTEAFF. Full variable domain (outside the CDR3, taken from reference TRBV7-9 and TRBJ1-1): DTGVSQNPRHKITKRGQNVTFRCDPISEHNRLYWYRQTLGQGPEFLTYFQNEAQLEKSRLLSDRFSAERPKGSFSTLEIQRTEQGDSAMYLCASSLGGQKNTEAFFGQGTRLTVV.

The table lists this clone with a few counts. The chain uses TRBV9 and TRBJ1-3; D call uncertain. From germline, CDR1 is SGDLS and CDR2 YYNGEE. The CDR3 covers 15 residues. V lost 0 bases and J 0 bases, leaving 7 bases between the germline ends. The CDR3 spells CASSVGGVSGNTIYF. The DNA for the CDR3 is TGTGCCAGCAGCGTAGGGGGAGTCTCTGGAAACACCATATATTTT. Filled out from reference TRBV9 and TRBJ1-3, the complete variable domain reads DSGVTQTPKHLITATGQRVTLRCSPRSGDLSVYWYQQSLDQGLQFLIQYYNGEERAKGNILERFSAQQFPDLHSELNLSSLELGDSALYFCASSVGGVSGNTIYFGEGSWLTVV.

This chain uses TRBV27 with TRBJ1-6; D is ambiguous. V lost 8 bases and J 6 bases, leaving 14 bases between the germline ends. CDR3 length: 14 amino acids. Germline CDR1 MNHEY, CDR2 SMNVEV (reference sequence). As DNA, the CDR3 is TGTGCCAGCGCCTGGGCGGGGTTTAATTCACCCCTCCACTTT. Protein: CASAWAGFNSPLHF.

The table lists this clone with a few counts. V gene TRBV19 combines with J gene TRBJ2-3; 7 positions agree with TRBD1. Germline V gene sequence: CDR1 LNHDA, CDR2 SQIVND (reference sequence). The CDR3 runs to 14 residues. V shed 8 bases, J shed 2 bases, and the junction held 7 bases outside the gene matches. The CDR3 nucleotides are TGTGCCAGTTCTACCGGGACAGACACAGATACGCAGTATTTT. This codes for CASSTGTDTDTQYF. The entire variable domain, with the rest obtained from reference TRBV19 and TRBJ2-3, is as follows: DGGITQSPKYLFRKEGQNVTLSCEQNLNHDAMYWYRQDPGQGLRLIYYSQIVNDFQKGDIAEGYSVSREKKESFPLTVTSAQKNPTAFYLCASSTGTDTDTQYFGPGTRLTVL.

The CDR3 reads CAISAGYEQYF. The CDR3 DNA sequence: TGTGCCATCAGTGCCGGGTACGAGCAGTACTTC. V is TRBV10-3 and J is TRBJ2-7; D is uncertain. Trimming pared 4 bases from V and 4 bases from J, leaving 5 bases between. This CDR3 comprises 11 residues. CDR1 ENHRY and CDR2 SYGVKD come from the germline V gene.

V gene TRBV7-9 combines with J gene TRBJ2-3, with D possibly being TRBD1 (6 bases). Trimming shortened V by 6 bases and J by 1 base, and 14 bases separated the two germline ends. In germline, CDR1 is SEHNR, CDR2 FQNEAQ (reference sequence). The CDR3 loop spans 15 amino acids. The CDR3 DNA sequence: TGTGCCAGCAGAACTCTAGGGGGTGGCACAGATACGCAGTATTTT. It translates to CASRTLGGGTDTQYF.

This chain uses TRBV2 with TRBJ2-3; possibly TRBD2 for D (6 bases). V was shortened by 8 bases and J by 0 bases, with 18 bases between the two germline ends. Looked up from germline, CDR1 is SNHLY and CDR2 is FYNNEI. The CDR3 covers 16 residues. CDR3 in amino acids: CASPRQERASTDTQYF. The DNA for the CDR3 is TGTGCCAGCCCCCGCCAAGAGCGGGCGAGCACAGATACGCAGTATTTT.

This chain uses TRBV5-1 with TRBJ2-7; 7 nucleotides agree with TRBD2. The CDR3 has 14 amino acids. Germline trimming cut 1 base from V and 2 bases from J; bases unmatched to any gene: 3. The germline V gene has CDR1 SGHRS and CDR2 YFSETQ. The CDR3 sequence: CASSLSSGTYEQYF. CDR3 coding DNA: TGCGCCAGCAGCTTGTCTAGCGGAACCTACGAGCAGTACTTC.